This T cell receptor (beta chain) was documented in a study of T-cell reconstitution after alpha-beta-depleted transplantation in children. Study-level findings and limits: At around two months after transplant, the alpha-beta T cells were reportedly derived from several hundred expanded clones that came from non-depleted graft cells. Some patients showed high day-60 TCRbeta diversity, which derived from surviving recipient T cells and thymic progenitors. Newly produced T cells mostly accounted for T-cell counts and diversity one year post-transplant.

This clonotype is judged medium-sized (0.01 to 0.1%). The antigen remains undetermined. TCRbeta library construction was performed incorporating unique molecular identifiers. TCRdb fed the PCR reads into MiXCR, producing one record per CDR3 protein. This table holds 15,000 to 20,000 distinct CDR3 sequences, about 5% found once. Trimming cost V 3 bases and J 0 bases, with 14 bases left between them. The CDR3 runs to 16 residues. Germline values: CDR1 MDHEN, CDR2 SYDVKM. The genes are TRBV28 and TRBJ2-5; perhaps TRBD2 as D (5 bases). Here the sequenced sample was PBMCs, taken before TCRalphabeta/CD19-depleted stem cell transplant. The TCR comes from a boy between 10 and 17 years old with acute lymphoblastic leukemia, due to receive a stem cell transplant. The CDR3 DNA follows: TGTGCCAGCAGTTTGGGTGGAGGATCGTACCAAGAGACCCAGTACTTC. This gives the protein CASSLGGGSYQETQYF.